The next 15 T cell receptor beta chains were all read from a single sample in a study of response to subunit inactivated influenza vaccine. From the RT-PCR reads, TCRdb called clonotypes with MiXCR, one entry per CDR3 protein. The repertoire holds about 540,000 distinct CDR3 sequences, 20% to 25% seen once, with around 2.8% in the top ten. These data are also associated with another study on T cells expressing NK-cell markers. Per that paper: 5'RACE template switching built TCR beta cDNA with unique molecular identifiers.

The sample in question was CD4+ T cells sorted from PBMCs, obtained 12 days after vaccination. Receptors originate from a man aged 50 to 59 who received an inactivated influenza vaccine.

This chain uses TRBV12-3 or TRBV12-4 with TRBJ1-6; D call uncertain. V was trimmed by 6 bases and J by 4 bases, leaving 13 bases between them. The length of the CDR3 is 15 residues. The CDR3 sequence: CASSPGRIYNSPLHF. DNA for the CDR3: TGTGCCAGCAGCCCAGGACGGATATATAATTCACCCCTCCACTTT.

The chain uses TRBV6-5 and TRBJ2-6; the D gene is possibly TRBD1 (6 bases). CDR1 and CDR2 (germline): MNHEY, SVGAGI. The V gene lost 5 bases and the J gene lost 0 bases, with 11 bases spanning the gap. The CDR3 contains 16 residues. The CDR3 region is CASSTTGHSGANVLTF. In DNA form, the CDR3 reads TGTGCCAGCAGTACTACAGGGCACTCTGGGGCCAACGTCCTGACTTTC.

At least ten counts were recorded for this clonotype. CDR3 residues: CAIDRGYQETQYF. DNA for the CDR3: TGTGCTATCGACAGGGGATATCAAGAGACCCAGTACTTC. The chain is built from TRBV7-9 and TRBJ2-5, with 8 bases matching TRBD1. Germline-derived CDR1 and CDR2 are SEHNR and FQNEAQ (reference sequence). The CDR3 extends over 13 amino acids. The variable domain in full, completed from reference TRBV7-9 and TRBJ2-5, reads DTGVSQNPRHKITKRGQNVTFRCDPISEHNRLYWYRQTLGQGPEFLTYFQNEAQLEKSRLLSDRFSAERPKGSFSTLEIQRTEQGDSAMYLCAIDRGYQETQYFGPGTRLLVL.

This clonotype was counted between two and nine times. The chain recombines TRBV7-9 with TRBJ1-5, with D unresolved. The CDR3 is 17 amino acids. Trimming cost V 4 bases and J 2 bases, with 18 bases left between them. In germline, CDR1 is SEHNR, CDR2 FQNEAQ (reference sequence). In nucleotides, the CDR3 is TGTGCCAGCAGCTGGGGAACCGACACTAGTGGCAATCAGCCCCAGCATTTT. Its protein product is CASSWGTDTSGNQPQHF.

This clonotype showed up many times. V gene TRBV18 combines with J gene TRBJ2-1; 11 bases line up with TRBD2. This CDR3 has 15 amino acids. V lost 3 bases to trimming and J lost 5 bases; unmatched junction nucleotides: 3. Germline V gene data show CDR1 as KGHSH and CDR2 as LQKENI. The CDR3 sequence is CASSPTSGVNNEQFF. CDR3 DNA: TGTGCCAGCTCACCGACTAGCGGGGTCAACAATGAGCAGTTCTTC.

This clonotype was detected a few times. V gene TRBV20-1 combines with J gene TRBJ1-4, with a tentative D call TRBD1 (6 bases). CDR1 DFQATT and CDR2 SNEGSKA come from the germline V gene (reference sequence). CDR3 length: 13 amino acids. Trimming left V 5 bases short and J 3 bases short, with 10 bases between. CDR3 bases: TGCAGTGCTGTGACAGGATCTAATGAAAAACTGTTTTTT. Translated: CSAVTGSNEKLFF.

V is TRBV12-3 or TRBV12-4 and J is TRBJ1-2, with D perhaps TRBD1 (6 bases). The V gene lost 7 bases and the J gene lost 7 bases, with 16 bases spanning the gap. This CDR3 spans 13 amino acids. CDR3 protein: CASTLGGQAGYTF. The CDR3 nucleotides read TGTGCCAGCACCCTCGGGGGGCAGGCTGGCTACACCTTC.

This chain joins TRBV7-2 and TRBJ2-7; D perhaps matches TRBD2 (7 bases). Germline values: CDR1 SGHTA, CDR2 FQGNSA. Trimming took off 0 bases at V and 2 bases at J, with 11 bases between the two ends. This CDR3 is built from 15 residues. The CDR3 DNA reads as TGTGCCAGCAGCTTAGCGGGGGGGCGAACCTACGAGCAGTACTTC. It specifies CASSLAGGRTYEQYF.

This clonotype was recorded once. The chain joins TRBV6-5 to TRBJ2-7; D is ambiguous. This CDR3 has 14 residues. Per germline, CDR1 MNHEY and CDR2 SVGAGI. Trimming removed 3 bases from V and 3 bases from J, with 12 bases in between. Here the CDR3 DNA reads TGTGCCAGCAGTTATGAGACAAGAAGCTACGAGCAGTACTTC. Its protein product is CASSYETRSYEQYF.

The table lists this clonotype with many counts. The chain is built from TRBV20-1 and TRBJ2-1; D uncertain. This CDR3 is built from 11 residues. Trimming cost V 6 bases and J 10 bases, with 13 bases left between them. Germline V gene data show CDR1 as DFQATT and CDR2 as SNEGSKA (reference sequence). This chain's CDR3 is CSAIWDLEQFF. In DNA, the CDR3 is TGCAGTGCAATTTGGGATTTGGAGCAGTTCTTC.

This clonotype was seen many times. The V call is TRBV29-1, the J call TRBJ2-7; D is undetermined. The V end was cut by 5 bases, the J end by 3 bases, with 17 bases between. The CDR3 sequence is 14 residues long. CDR1 is SQVTM, CDR2 ANQGSEA, per germline. The CDR3 nucleotides read TGCAGCGTTTCAGTCACCCGGTCGAGCTACGAGCAGTACTTC. Residues: CSVSVTRSSYEQYF.

This clonotype was detected a few times. The chain carries TRBV7-9 and TRBJ2-7; D is ambiguous. CDR1 is SEHNR and CDR2 is FQNEAQ in the germline V gene (reference sequence). CDR3 size: 17 residues. Trimming stripped 6 bases from V and 7 bases from J, with 28 bases between. CDR3 DNA: TGTGCCAGCAGACCCACCCCCCGCGGACGGTCTAATTGGGAGCAGTACTTC. This gives the protein CASRPTPRGRSNWEQYF. The entire variable domain, with the rest obtained from reference TRBV7-9 and TRBJ2-7, is as follows: DTGVSQNPRHKITKRGQNVTFRCDPISEHNRLYWYRQTLGQGPEFLTYFQNEAQLEKSRLLSDRFSAERPKGSFSTLEIQRTEQGDSAMYLCASRPTPRGRSNWEQYFGPGTRLTVT.

This clonotype has more than one count but fewer than ten. The chain employs TRBV3-1 and TRBJ2-7; a weak D match, TRBD2 (6 bases). This CDR3 spans 16 amino acids. Trimming shortened V by 2 bases and J by 5 bases, and 19 bases separated the two germline ends. Germline CDR1 LGHDT, CDR2 YNNKEL (reference sequence). As DNA, the CDR3 is TGTGCCAGCAGCCAACCTCTGCGGGGACTGGAGGACGAGCAGTACTTC. Its translation: CASSQPLRGLEDEQYF.

This clonotype was seen more than once but under ten times. The J gene is TRBJ2-2, the V gene TRBV6-1; D uncertain. Germline CDR1 reads MNHNS; CDR2 reads SASEGT. CDR3 length: 14 amino acids. Trimming pared 5 bases from V and 4 bases from J, leaving 11 bases between. In DNA form, the CDR3 reads TGTGCCAGCAGTCCTAGACGGAGCACCGGGGAGCTGTTTTTT. It translates to CASSPRRSTGELFF.

The gene calls are TRBV7-2 and TRBJ1-5, with TRBD1 identical over 7 bases. CDR3 size: 13 residues. Germline V gene lookup returns CDR1 SGHTA and CDR2 FQGNSA. The V and J ends lost 4 bases and 6 bases, in that order; junction bases with no gene match: 3. The CDR3 sequence is CASSSRQGQPQHF. As DNA, the CDR3 is TGTGCCAGCAGCTCCCGACAGGGTCAGCCCCAGCATTTT.